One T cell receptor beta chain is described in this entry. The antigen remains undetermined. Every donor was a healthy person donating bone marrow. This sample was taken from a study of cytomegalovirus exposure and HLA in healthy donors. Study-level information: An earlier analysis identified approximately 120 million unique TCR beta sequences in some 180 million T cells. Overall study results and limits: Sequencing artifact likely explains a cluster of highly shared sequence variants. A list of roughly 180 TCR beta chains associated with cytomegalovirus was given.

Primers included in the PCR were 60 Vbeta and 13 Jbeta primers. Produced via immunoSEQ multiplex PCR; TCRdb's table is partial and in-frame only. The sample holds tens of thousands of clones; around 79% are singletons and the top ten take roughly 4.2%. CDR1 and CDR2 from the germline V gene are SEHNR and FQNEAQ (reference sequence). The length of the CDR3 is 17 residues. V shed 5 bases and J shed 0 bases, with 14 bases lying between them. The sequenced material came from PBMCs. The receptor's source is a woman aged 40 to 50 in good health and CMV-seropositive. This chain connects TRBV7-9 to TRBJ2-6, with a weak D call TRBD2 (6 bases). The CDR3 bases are TGTGCCAGCAGCCTCATGGGGGGACTCTCTGGGGCCAACGTCCTGACTTTC. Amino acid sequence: CASSLMGGLSGANVLTF.